Each of the 12 T cell receptor beta chains below was sequenced from the same sample in a study of Ad26.COV2.S vaccination and SARS-CoV-2 variants. Treatment reported: over 15 received Ad26.COV2.S at low or high dose, single or two shots; about 5 received placebo; per-sample allocation not given. Specimens were obtained on day 63 following the first vaccine or placebo injection. The assay was immunoSEQ multiplex PCR, and TCRdb's table has in-frame clones only and misses some. This sample has some 520,000 clones; 87% occur once, and the top ten carry around 13%. The sample consisted of peripheral blood, taken in a trial of Ad26.COV2.S vaccine versus placebo. Every receptor here comes from a person aged 18-65 years who received the Ad26.COV2.S COVID-19 vaccine or a placebo.

This clone has only one observation. The J gene is TRBJ1-1, the V gene TRBV4-1, with 8 bases matching TRBD1. The germline CDR1 and CDR2 sequences are MGHRA and YSYEKL. J gave up 5 bases and V 7 bases, and 9 bases lay outside the gene matches. The CDR3 covers 14 residues. The CDR3 protein is CASNPDRGWTEAFF. Here the CDR3 DNA reads TGCGCCAGCAACCCAGACAGGGGATGGACTGAAGCTTTCTTT.

This chain links TRBV29-1 with TRBJ1-2, with 11 bases identical to TRBD1. This CDR3 is built from 15 residues. Germline V CDR1 and CDR2: SQVTM, ANQGSEA. Germline trimming cut 6 bases from V and 0 bases from J; bases unmatched to any gene: 6. The DNA for the CDR3 is TGCAGCGTCTCCGCGGGACAGGGGGCTAACTATGGCTACACCTTC. Its translation is CSVSAGQGANYGYTF. The variable domain in full, with the rest retrieved from reference TRBV29-1 and TRBJ1-2, is SAVISQKPSRDICQRGTSLTIQCQVDSQVTMMFWYRQQPGQSLTLIATANQGSEATYESGFVIDKFPISRPNLTFSTLTVSNMSPEDSSIYLCSVSAGQGANYGYTFGSGTRLTVV.

Worth noting for this clone: Other DNA sequences in this sample translate to the same CDR3. The chain recombines TRBV30 with TRBJ1-4; D is uncertain. The CDR3 length is 11 residues. CDR1 is GTSNPN, CDR2 SVGIG, per germline (reference sequence). Trimming left V 0 bases short and J 8 bases short, with 4 bases between. The CDR3 DNA follows: TGTGCCTGGAGTGTACTGGAAAAACTGTTTTTT. It specifies CAWSVLEKLFF.

V gene TRBV19 combines with J gene TRBJ2-1, with TRBD2 matching over 10 bases. The CDR3 loop spans 15 amino acids. Germline-derived CDR1 and CDR2 are LNHDA and SQIVND (reference sequence). With V trimmed by 5 bases and J by 8 bases, 9 bases remained unmatched. The chain's CDR3 is CASSLAGAALDEQFF. The CDR3 coding sequence is TGTGCCAGTAGTCTAGCGGGAGCCGCTTTGGATGAGCAGTTCTTC.

This clone was seen more than once but under ten times. V usage is TRBV5-4 and J usage is TRBJ2-7; D is unclear. Germline V CDR1 and CDR2: SGHNT, YYREEE (reference sequence). The V end was cut by 0 bases, the J end by 5 bases, with 6 bases between. The CDR3 is 12 amino acids. CDR3 nucleotide sequence: TGTGCCAGCAGCTTGGACAGAAACGAGCAGTACTTC. It encodes CASSLDRNEQYF.

The V call is TRBV15, the J call TRBJ1-1; unclear D gene. Germline V gene data show CDR1 as LNHNV and CDR2 as YYDKDF (reference sequence). The V and J ends lost 1 base and 10 bases respectively, with 13 bases between them. The CDR3 is 13 residues long. The CDR3 DNA is TGTGCCACCAGCAGAGCGAGCCCCGGATTAGCTTTCTTT. Its translation is CATSRASPGLAFF.

The chain uses TRBV5-6 and TRBJ1-2; D is uncertain. The V end lost 6 bases, the J end lost 7 bases, and 10 bases lay between the germline ends. The CDR3 runs to 11 residues. Germline assignment: CDR1 SGHDT and CDR2 YYEEEE. CDR3 sequence: CASTRTGGYTF. In nucleotides, the CDR3 is TGTGCCAGCACCCGAACTGGTGGCTACACCTTC.

The chain combines TRBV7-2 with TRBJ1-1, with a tentative D call TRBD1 (5 bases). V gave up 2 bases and J gave up 1 base, with 17 bases separating them. The germline gives CDR1 SGHTA, CDR2 FQGNSA. The CDR3 length is 17 residues. CDR3 DNA sequence: TGTGCCAGCAGCTTATTCTATCGACCGGGGACGAACACTGAAGCTTTCTTT. This encodes CASSLFYRPGTNTEAFF. The complete variable domain, with remaining parts taken from reference TRBV7-2 and TRBJ1-1, reads GAGVSQSPSNKVTEKGKDVELRCDPISGHTALYWYRQSLGQGLEFLIYFQGNSAPDKSGLPSDRFSAERTGGSVSTLTIQRTQQEDSAVYLCASSLFYRPGTNTEAFFGQGTRLTVV.

The chain carries TRBV3-1 (or the pseudogene TRBV3-2) and TRBJ1-4; D unclear. CDR1 is LGHDT, CDR2 YNNKEL, per germline (reference sequence). Trimming shortened V by 3 bases and J by 8 bases, and 10 bases separated the two germline ends. CDR3 length: 13 amino acids. As DNA, the CDR3 is TGTGCCAGCAGCCAGGGAACCCTCGAAAAACTGTTTTTT. Its protein product is CASSQGTLEKLFF.

The J gene is TRBJ2-3, the V gene TRBV5-8; 10 bases match TRBD2. J was trimmed by 4 bases and V by 2 bases; bases with no gene match: 4. CDR1 is SGHTS, CDR2 YDEGEE, per germline. The CDR3 consists of 15 residues. CDR3 nucleotide sequence: TGTGCCAGCAGCTTACTAGCGGGAAGATCAGATACGCAGTATTTT. It codes for CASSLLAGRSDTQYF. The full variable domain, completed using reference TRBV5-8 and TRBJ2-3, is EAGVTQSPTHLIKTRGQQATLRCSPISGHTSVYWYQQALGLGLQFLLWYDEGEERNRGNFPPRFSGRQFPNYSSELNVNALELEDSALYLCASSLLAGRSDTQYFGPGTRLTVL.

The chain employs TRBV18 and TRBJ2-1; D possibly corresponds to TRBD2 (6 bases). Trimming left V 0 bases short and J 7 bases short, with 16 bases between. The length of the CDR3 is 16 residues. Per the germline V gene, CDR1 is KGHSH and CDR2 is LQKENI. CDR3 sequence (DNA): TGTGCCAGCTCACCACCTGGGGCTAGCCGGGGGAATGAGCAGTTCTTC. Translated, it gives CASSPPGASRGNEQFF. Looking up the rest from reference TRBV18 and TRBJ2-1 gives the full variable domain: NAGVMQNPRHLVRRRGQEARLRCSPMKGHSHVYWYRQLPEEGLKFMVYLQKENIIDESGMPKERFSAEFPKEGPSILRIQQVVRGDSAAYFCASSPPGASRGNEQFFGPGTRLTVL.

The chain recombines TRBV19 with TRBJ2-5; 11 positions agree with TRBD1. After removal of 5 bases from V and 1 base from J, the junction contained 6 bases not matched to a gene. Germline-derived CDR1 and CDR2 are LNHDA and SQIVND (reference sequence). The CDR3 has 16 amino acids. The CDR3 sequence is CASSPGTGGSQETQYF. The CDR3 coding sequence is TGTGCCAGTAGTCCGGGGACAGGGGGAAGCCAAGAGACCCAGTACTTC. The whole variable domain, filled in from reference TRBV19 and TRBJ2-5, reads DGGITQSPKYLFRKEGQNVTLSCEQNLNHDAMYWYRQDPGQGLRLIYYSQIVNDFQKGDIAEGYSVSREKKESFPLTVTSAQKNPTAFYLCASSPGTGGSQETQYFGPGTRLLVL.